One sample yielded the 21 T cell receptor beta chains listed below, sequenced in a study of T cell changes during pregnancy in multiple sclerosis. Sequencing was performed with immunoSEQ multiplex PCR; in TCRdb, only in-frame clones are kept and a portion is missing. The sample includes 50,000 to 60,000 clones, about 91% of them seen just once. The sequencing used CD4+ T cells from peripheral blood mononuclear cells, collected in the first trimester of pregnancy. The receptors were sampled from a female donor with multiple sclerosis, enrolled in a pregnancy study.

The chain links TRBV5-6 to TRBJ1-2, with 9 bases identical to TRBD1. J gave up 7 bases and V 4 bases, and 20 bases lay outside the gene matches. Germline values: CDR1 SGHDT, CDR2 YYEEEE. The CDR3 has 18 residues. DNA for the CDR3: TGTGCCAGCAGCCTCTTCCCGGGACAGGGATCCCCCTCGCTTGGCTACACCTTC. Translating it yields CASSLFPGQGSPSLGYTF.

The chain carries TRBV7-6 and TRBJ1-4; 9 nucleotides match TRBD1. The ends lost 1 base at V and 0 bases at J; junction bases unmatched: 3. CDR3 size: 17 residues. Germline CDR1 reads SGHVS; CDR2 reads FNYEAQ. CDR3 loop: CASSLGTGVATNEKLFF. CDR3 DNA sequence: TGTGCCAGCAGCTTAGGGACAGGGGTTGCAACTAATGAAAAACTGTTTTTT. Together with reference TRBV7-6 and TRBJ1-4, the CDR3 gives the full variable domain: GAGVSQSPRYKVTKRGQDVALRCDPISGHVSLYWYRQALGQGPEFLTYFNYEAQQDKSGLPNDRFSAERPEGSISTLTIQRTEQRDSAMYRCASSLGTGVATNEKLFFGSGTQLSVL.

Here the CDR3 DNA reads TGTGCCTGGAGTGTACCAGGCCAGCCCCAGCATTTT. Residues: CAWSVPGQPQHF. This rearrangement joins TRBV30 to TRBJ1-5; no definite D call. In germline, CDR1 is GTSNPN, CDR2 SVGIG (reference sequence). V was trimmed by 0 bases and J by 7 bases, leaving 7 bases between them. The CDR3 has 12 amino acids.

The rearrangement links TRBV5-5 to TRBJ2-2; TRBD2 agrees at 10 bases. Per germline, CDR1 SGHKS and CDR2 YYEKEE (reference sequence). The CDR3 runs 16 residues. J lost 2 bases, V lost 4 bases, and 5 bases had no gene match. The CDR3 nucleotides are TGTGCCAGCAGCGTGGCTAGCGGGGGTAACACCGGGGAGCTGTTTTTT. Its protein product is CASSVASGGNTGELFF.

This clone occurred a few times. The rearrangement links TRBV6-5 to TRBJ1-2; TRBD1 is a possible D gene (5 bases). The CDR3 covers 14 residues. The V end lost 6 bases, the J end lost 4 bases, and 15 bases lay between the germline ends. Germline V gene sequence: CDR1 MNHEY, CDR2 SVGAGI. The CDR3 DNA reads as TGTGCCAGCAGCCTACAGGCAAATGTCTATGGCTACACCTTC. This codes for CASSLQANVYGYTF.

The rearrangement joins TRBV11-3 to TRBJ2-7; unclear D gene. Germline lookup yields CDR1 SGHNT and CDR2 YENEEA. Trimming stripped 1 base from V and 2 bases from J, with 12 bases between. The CDR3 has 15 amino acids. CDR3 in DNA: TGTGCCAGCAGCTTAGTGTCAGGAAGCACCTACGAGCAGTACTTC. Protein sequence: CASSLVSGSTYEQYF. Supplemented by reference TRBV11-3 and TRBJ2-7, the full variable domain reads EAGVVQSPRYKIIEKKQPVAFWCNPISGHNTLYWYLQNLGQGPELLIRYENEEAVDDSQLPKDRFSAERLKGVDSTLKIQPAELGDSAVYLCASSLVSGSTYEQYFGPGTRLTVT.

The chain uses TRBV30 and TRBJ2-3; 8 bases are shared with TRBD2. Trimming took 1 base from V and 2 from J; bases not matched to a gene: 5. The CDR3 is 15 amino acids. Germline assignment: CDR1 GTSNPN and CDR2 SVGIG (reference sequence). CDR3 sequence (DNA): TGTGCCTGGAGTGGAATAGCGGGGAACACAGATACGCAGTATTTT. Protein: CAWSGIAGNTDTQYF.

The chain has TRBV27 and TRBJ1-2, with D perhaps matching TRBD1 (6 bases). The CDR3 has 16 residues. Germline loops: CDR1 MNHEY, CDR2 SMNVEV (reference sequence). V shed 6 bases and J shed 1 base, with 18 bases lying between them. The DNA for the CDR3 is TGTGCCAGCAGGGGGGCAGGATTAACCCATAACTATGGCTACACCTTC. Protein product: CASRGAGLTHNYGYTF.

The chain links TRBV7-2 to TRBJ1-6; D possibly corresponds to TRBD1 (5 bases). The germline V gene has CDR1 SGHTA and CDR2 FQGNSA. Trimming left V 2 bases short and J 7 bases short, with 9 bases between. This CDR3 comprises 14 residues. The CDR3 bases are TGTGCCAGCAGCTTATCTCAGGGAAATTCACCCCTCCACTTT. Encoded protein: CASSLSQGNSPLHF.

The chain joins TRBV7-2 to TRBJ1-1; D possibly corresponds to TRBD1 (6 bases). The CDR3 covers 12 residues. With 5 bases removed from V and 10 bases from J, the gap between germline ends came to 14 bases. CDR1 is SGHTA and CDR2 is FQGNSA in the germline V gene. The CDR3 here is CASSATGRGAFF. In nucleotides, the CDR3 is TGTGCCAGCAGCGCAACAGGGAGGGGAGCTTTCTTT.

This sequence joins TRBV7-2 and TRBJ2-1; D is uncertain. CDR1 and CDR2 (germline): SGHTA, FQGNSA. The CDR3 extends over 15 amino acids. V lost 1 base and J 7 bases, leaving 14 bases between the germline ends. In DNA, the CDR3 is TGTGCCAGCAGCTTAGAAATAGCTTCGCCTAATGAGCAGTTCTTC. Amino acid sequence: CASSLEIASPNEQFF.

The CDR3 sequence: CSVASGEYQETQYF. The CDR3 DNA reads TGCAGCGTGGCTAGCGGGGAGTACCAAGAGACCCAGTACTTC. The chain has TRBV29-1 and TRBJ2-5; the match to TRBD2 covers 9 bases. This CDR3 has 14 amino acids. Germline V gene sequence: CDR1 SQVTM, CDR2 ANQGSEA. Trimming took 6 bases from V and 0 from J; bases not matched to a gene: 5.

The CDR3 loop is CATSREQGNSNQPQHF. The CDR3 nucleotides are TGTGCCACCAGCAGGGAACAGGGCAATAGCAATCAGCCCCAGCATTTT. J is TRBJ1-5 and V is TRBV15, with D possibly matching TRBD1 (6 bases). The germline V gene encodes CDR1 LNHNV and CDR2 YYDKDF (reference sequence). The V end lost 3 bases, the J end lost 0 bases, and 12 bases lay between the germline ends. There are 16 residues in the CDR3.

The chain couples TRBV7-9 to TRBJ1-4; D uncertain. Germline V gene data show CDR1 as SEHNR and CDR2 as FQNEAQ (reference sequence). The CDR3 spans 13 residues. Trimming cost V 5 bases and J 3 bases, with 7 bases left between them. The CDR3 loop is CASSPQPNEKLFF. CDR3 nucleotides: TGTGCCAGCAGCCCACAGCCTAATGAAAAACTGTTTTTT.

The rearrangement uses TRBV6-4 and TRBJ1-1; tentative D call: TRBD1 (5 bases). This CDR3 comprises 14 residues. The V and J ends lost 5 bases and 3 bases respectively, with 13 bases between them. In germline, CDR1 is MRHNA, CDR2 SNTAGT. This CDR3 reads CASSSQGGDTEAFF. CDR3 bases: TGTGCCAGCAGTTCCCAGGGAGGGGACACTGAAGCTTTCTTT.

The CDR3 DNA is TGTGCCAGCAGTCCCGGGGCGGGGACCTATAGCACAGATACGCAGTATTTT. Its translation is CASSPGAGTYSTDTQYF. V is TRBV6-4 and J is TRBJ2-3; possible D gene TRBD2, 6 bases. The germline V gene encodes CDR1 MRHNA and CDR2 SNTAGT. Trimming pared 5 bases from V and 0 bases from J, leaving 18 bases between. The length of the CDR3 is 17 residues.

The gene calls are TRBV4-1 and TRBJ2-1, with 8 nucleotides matching TRBD2. Germline V CDR1 and CDR2: MGHRA, YSYEKL. J lost 4 bases, V lost 1 base, and 12 bases had no gene match. This CDR3 is built from 18 residues. CDR3 coding DNA: TGCGCCAGCAGCCAAGTAGGGGGAGTAGTAGCGGGGTACAATGAGCAGTTCTTC. Translating it yields CASSQVGGVVAGYNEQFF.

The V and J genes are TRBV18 and TRBJ1-1; the D is unclear. The CDR3 has 16 residues. Per germline, CDR1 KGHSH and CDR2 LQKENI. The V and J ends lost 3 bases and 5 bases respectively, with 19 bases between them. CDR3 sequence reads: CASSPYPGVVGTEAFF. In nucleotides, the CDR3 is TGTGCCAGCTCACCCTACCCGGGAGTCGTAGGAACTGAAGCTTTCTTT. Supplemented by reference TRBV18 and TRBJ1-1, the full variable domain reads NAGVMQNPRHLVRRRGQEARLRCSPMKGHSHVYWYRQLPEEGLKFMVYLQKENIIDESGMPKERFSAEFPKEGPSILRIQQVVRGDSAAYFCASSPYPGVVGTEAFFGQGTRLTVV.

This sequence joins TRBV5-6 and TRBJ2-1; 12 nucleotides line up with TRBD1. After removal of 8 bases from V and 9 bases from J, the junction contained 9 bases not matched to a gene. Germline assignment: CDR1 SGHDT and CDR2 YYEEEE. The CDR3 is 14 residues long. This CDR3 reads CASIPRDRGREQFF. The CDR3 nucleotides are TGTGCCAGTATCCCCCGGGACAGGGGGCGTGAGCAGTTCTTC.

The V gene is TRBV6-5, the J gene TRBJ1-5; TRBD1 matches 8 bases. CDR3 length equals 13 residues. V shed 6 bases and J 7 bases; nucleotides not matched to a gene: 5. The germline V gene has CDR1 MNHEY and CDR2 SVGAGI. In DNA, the CDR3 is TGTGCCAGCAGACGCCGACAGGGGCAGCCCCAGCATTTT. Encoded protein: CASRRRQGQPQHF.

The V and J genes are TRBV19 and TRBJ1-1, with TRBD1 identical over 7 bases. After removal of 7 bases from V and 0 bases from J, the junction contained 11 bases not matched to a gene. Germline CDR1 LNHDA, CDR2 SQIVND (reference sequence). CDR3 length: 16 residues. Here the CDR3 reads CASTPSPGQLNTEAFF. The CDR3 nucleotides read TGTGCCAGTACCCCTTCCCCGGGACAGTTGAACACTGAAGCTTTCTTT.